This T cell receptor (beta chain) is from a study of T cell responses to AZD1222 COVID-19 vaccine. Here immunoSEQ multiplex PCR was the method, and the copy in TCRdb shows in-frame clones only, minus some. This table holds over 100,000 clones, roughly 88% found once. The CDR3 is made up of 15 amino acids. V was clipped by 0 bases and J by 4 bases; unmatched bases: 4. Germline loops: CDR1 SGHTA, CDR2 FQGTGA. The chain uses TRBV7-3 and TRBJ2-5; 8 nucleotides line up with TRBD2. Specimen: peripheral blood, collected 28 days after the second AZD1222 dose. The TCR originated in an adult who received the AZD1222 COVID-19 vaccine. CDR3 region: CASSLTRGGSETQYF. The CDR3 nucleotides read TGTGCCAGCAGCTTAACCCGGGGGGGCTCAGAGACCCAGTACTTC.